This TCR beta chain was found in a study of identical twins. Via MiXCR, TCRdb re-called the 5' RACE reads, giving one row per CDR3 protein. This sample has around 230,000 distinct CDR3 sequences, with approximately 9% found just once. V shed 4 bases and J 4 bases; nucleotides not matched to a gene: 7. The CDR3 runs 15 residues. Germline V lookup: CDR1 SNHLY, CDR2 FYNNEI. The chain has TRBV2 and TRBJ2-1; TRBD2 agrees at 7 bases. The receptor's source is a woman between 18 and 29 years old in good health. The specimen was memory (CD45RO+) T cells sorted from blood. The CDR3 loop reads CASSARLADYNEQFF. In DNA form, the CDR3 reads TGTGCCAGCAGTGCGCGGCTAGCGGATTACAATGAGCAGTTCTTC.